Listed here are 30 T cell receptor beta chains from one sample, sequenced in a study of graft-versus-host responses after intestinal transplantation. Libraries were prepared by immunoSEQ multiplex PCR; TCRdb keeps only in-frame clonotypes and omits some of them. The table records fewer than 120,000 clones, around 95% of them present only once. The antigens these receptors bind are not known. The source was unstimulated CD8+ T cells sorted from spleen or lymph node cells, collected before intestinal transplant. Receptors were obtained from a human donor who received an intestinal transplant.

The V call is TRBV12-5, the J call TRBJ2-7; 9 bases match TRBD2. Germline V CDR1 and CDR2: LGHNT, FRNRAP. The CDR3 length is 15 residues. With 6 bases clipped from V and 0 bases from J, the junction kept 6 bases outside the gene matches. The CDR3 DNA reads as TGTGCTAGTGGCCCAGGACTAGCGCTCTCCTACGAGCAGTACTTC. Its translation is CASGPGLALSYEQYF. The whole variable domain, filled in from reference TRBV12-5 and TRBJ2-7, reads DARVTQTPRHKVTEMGQEVTMRCQPILGHNTVFWYRQTMMQGLELLAYFRNRAPLDDSGMPKDRFSAEMPDATLATLKIQPSEPRDSAVYFCASGPGLALSYEQYFGPGTRLTVT.

This chain links TRBV5-1 with TRBJ2-7; tentatively, D is TRBD2 (6 bases). Germline CDR1 is SGHRS and CDR2 is YFSETQ. V was cut by 4 bases and J by 4 bases, with 18 bases left in between. This CDR3 contains 15 residues. The chain's CDR3 is CASSPVPGLTYEQYF. CDR3 in DNA: TGCGCCAGCAGCCCGGTCCCGGGACTCACATACGAGCAGTACTTC.

V is TRBV27 and J is TRBJ1-5; 7 bases align to TRBD1. Germline values: CDR1 MNHEY, CDR2 SMNVEV (reference sequence). The V gene end was trimmed by 5 bases and the J gene end by 7 bases; junction bases not matched to a gene: 8. There are 14 residues in the CDR3. In nucleotides, the CDR3 is TGTGCCAGCAGTCCCTCGACAGGGCAACAGCCCCAGCATTTT. Its translation is CASSPSTGQQPQHF.

The rearrangement uses TRBV9 and TRBJ2-7; TRBD1 matches 7 bases. Per germline, CDR1 SGDLS and CDR2 YYNGEE. The CDR3 sequence is 14 residues long. J gave up 3 bases and V 0 bases, and 3 bases lay outside the gene matches. CDR3: CASSVAAGGYEQYF. CDR3 nucleotide sequence: TGTGCCAGCAGCGTAGCGGCAGGGGGCTACGAGCAGTACTTC.

This clone was observed a single time. The chain couples TRBV27 to TRBJ2-1; D ambiguous. This CDR3 region has 12 residues. V lost 3 bases and J 5 bases, leaving 5 bases between the germline ends. The germline gives CDR1 MNHEY, CDR2 SMNVEV (reference sequence). CDR3 in DNA: TGTGCCAGCAGTTTGCAGAACAATGAGCAGTTCTTC. Residues: CASSLQNNEQFF.

This chain connects TRBV5-1 to TRBJ2-5; 8 nucleotides line up with TRBD2. Germline assignment: CDR1 SGHRS and CDR2 YFSETQ. V lost 5 bases, J lost 3 bases, and 12 bases stayed unmatched. CDR3 size: 16 residues. The CDR3 DNA follows: TGCGCCAGCAGACCGTCCGGATTAGCGGGAAAAGAGACCCAGTACTTC. It is translated as CASRPSGLAGKETQYF.

The chain uses TRBV28 and TRBJ2-7; tentatively, D is TRBD1 (5 bases). Per the germline V gene, CDR1 is MDHEN and CDR2 is SYDVKM. V was cut by 2 bases and J by 2 bases, with 10 bases left in between. CDR3 length: 14 amino acids. The CDR3 DNA reads as TGTGCCAGCAGTTTAACAGGTTTCACCTACGAGCAGTACTTC. The encoded protein is CASSLTGFTYEQYF.

The CDR3 DNA is TGTGCCAGCAGCTTACTCCTCGGACTAGACGACTATGGCTACACCTTC. This gives the protein CASSLLLGLDDYGYTF. This sequence joins TRBV11-2 and TRBJ1-2, with no clear D. The CDR3 contains 16 residues. Looked up from germline, CDR1 is SGHAT and CDR2 is FQNNGV. Trimming removed 2 bases at V and 3 bases at J, with 16 bases between.

The chain carries TRBV13 and TRBJ2-7; 14 bases match TRBD2. Germline CDR1 PRHDT, CDR2 FYEKMQ (reference sequence). The CDR3 sequence is 15 residues long. V gave up 4 bases and J gave up 9 bases; unmatched junction bases: 8. DNA of the CDR3: TGTGCCAGCAGCTCGGGGACTAGCGGGAGAGTTGTGCAGTACTTC. This sequence encodes CASSSGTSGRVVQYF. Filled out from reference TRBV13 and TRBJ2-7, the complete variable domain reads AAGVIQSPRHLIKEKRETATLKCYPIPRHDTVYWYQQGPGQDPQFLISFYEKMQSDKGSIPDRFSAQQFSDYHSELNMSSLELGDSALYFCASSSGTSGRVVQYFGPGTRLTVT.

The rearrangement links TRBV7-6 to TRBJ2-7, with 7 bases that match TRBD1. Germline V CDR1 and CDR2: SGHVS, FNYEAQ. There are 14 residues in the CDR3. V was clipped by 0 bases and J by 3 bases; unmatched bases: 2. In DNA form, the CDR3 reads TGTGCCAGCAGCTTAGCACAGGGGAACTACGAGCAGTACTTC. This sequence encodes CASSLAQGNYEQYF.

With respect to this clone: Mismatch with germline at one junction end may stem from a read error. This rearrangement joins TRBV20-1 to TRBJ2-2; D gene unclear. The CDR3 is 11 amino acids. Germline assignment: CDR1 DFQATT and CDR2 SNEGSKA (reference sequence). The CDR3 nucleotides are TGCAGTGCTGGAGACACCGGGGAGCTGTTTTTT. Translating it yields CSAGDTGELFF.

This clone was seen a single time. This chain connects TRBV28 to TRBJ2-3; TRBD2 agrees at 7 bases. Germline CDR1 reads MDHEN; CDR2 reads SYDVKM. J was trimmed by 0 bases and V by 1 base; bases with no gene match: 7. CDR3 length: 17 residues. The CDR3 DNA follows: TGTGCCAGCAGTTTATCTACTCGGGAGGTGAGCACAGATACGCAGTATTTT. Amino acid sequence: CASSLSTREVSTDTQYF.

The rearrangement links TRBV7-8 to TRBJ2-3; D gene ambiguous. Germline-derived CDR1 and CDR2 are SGHVS and FQNEAQ. V lost 0 bases and J 3 bases, leaving 4 bases between the germline ends. The CDR3 covers 13 residues. In DNA form, the CDR3 reads TGTGCCAGCAGCTTAGCGAGGACAGATACGCAGTATTTT. Protein sequence: CASSLARTDTQYF.

The chain combines TRBV7-9 with TRBJ2-5; TRBD2 matches at 13 bases. CDR1 is SEHNR and CDR2 is FQNEAQ in the germline V gene (reference sequence). The CDR3 spans 16 residues. J lost 4 bases, V lost 6 bases, and 8 bases had no gene match. The CDR3 loop reads CASSLRTSGSLETQYF. The CDR3 nucleotides are TGTGCCAGCAGTCTCAGGACTAGCGGGAGTCTAGAGACCCAGTACTTC.

J is TRBJ1-2 and V is TRBV7-6; perhaps TRBD1 as D (6 bases). Germline loops: CDR1 SGHVS, CDR2 FNYEAQ. The CDR3 contains 15 residues. With 5 bases removed from V and 6 bases from J, the gap between germline ends came to 19 bases. CDR3 DNA sequence: TGTGCCAGCAGCCCAAAAAGAGGGGGATTTAATGGCTACACCTTC. Translated: CASSPKRGGFNGYTF. The full variable domain, rest sourced from reference TRBV7-6 and TRBJ1-2, is GAGVSQSPRYKVTKRGQDVALRCDPISGHVSLYWYRQALGQGPEFLTYFNYEAQQDKSGLPNDRFSAERPEGSISTLTIQRTEQRDSAMYRCASSPKRGGFNGYTFGSGTRLTVV.

The chain links TRBV19 to TRBJ1-1; D is undetermined. The CDR3 is made up of 15 amino acids. The ends were cut back, 1 base at V and 4 bases at J, with 13 bases in the middle. Germline CDR1 LNHDA, CDR2 SQIVND (reference sequence). The CDR3 DNA reads as TGTGCCAGTAGTATAGCAGTTAGAGGGCTCACTGAAGCTTTCTTT. Translating gives CASSIAVRGLTEAFF. Full variable domain (remainder filled in from reference TRBV19 and TRBJ1-1): DGGITQSPKYLFRKEGQNVTLSCEQNLNHDAMYWYRQDPGQGLRLIYYSQIVNDFQKGDIAEGYSVSREKKESFPLTVTSAQKNPTAFYLCASSIAVRGLTEAFFGQGTRLTVV.

The rearrangement uses TRBV9 and TRBJ2-3; D possibly corresponds to TRBD2 (6 bases). V dropped 1 base and J dropped 5 bases, with 14 bases sitting between them. The CDR3 loop spans 15 amino acids. Looked up from germline, CDR1 is SGDLS and CDR2 is YYNGEE. The CDR3 DNA is TGTGCCAGCAGCGTATGGGACTTAGAGGGAGATACGCAGTATTTT. Protein: CASSVWDLEGDTQYF.

There are a few counts of this clone. In DNA form, the CDR3 reads TGTGCCAGCAGCCAAGACAGGAGGAAGGGCTACACCTTC. Protein: CASSQDRRKGYTF. This rearrangement joins TRBV14 to TRBJ1-2; D gene ambiguous. Trimming removed 0 bases at V and 8 bases at J, with 10 bases between. There are 13 residues in the CDR3. The germline gives CDR1 SGHDN, CDR2 FVKESK. Full variable domain (remainder filled in from reference TRBV14 and TRBJ1-2): EAGVTQFPSHSVIEKGQTVTLRCDPISGHDNLYWYRRVMGKEIKFLLHFVKESKQDESGMPNNRFLAERTGGTYSTLKVQPAELEDSGVYFCASSQDRRKGYTFGSGTRLTVV.

V gene TRBV28 combines with J gene TRBJ1-5; no clear D. The CDR3 loop spans 11 amino acids. The germline V gene encodes CDR1 MDHEN and CDR2 SYDVKM. V lost 2 bases, J lost 8 bases, and 4 bases lay in between. CDR3 sequence: CASSLGEPQHF. The CDR3, as DNA: TGTGCCAGCAGTTTAGGGGAGCCCCAGCATTTT.

This chain uses TRBV6-1 with TRBJ1-5; a weak D match, TRBD1 (6 bases). The CDR3 loop spans 14 amino acids. Germline V gene data show CDR1 as MNHNS and CDR2 as SASEGT. Trimming stripped 5 bases from V and 3 bases from J, with 11 bases between. This CDR3 reads CASSPDRYNQPQHF. The CDR3 coding sequence is TGTGCCAGCAGTCCCGACAGGTACAATCAGCCCCAGCATTTT.

This rearrangement joins TRBV4-1 to TRBJ2-7, with TRBD2 as a possible D gene (5 bases). Trimming left V 2 bases short and J 4 bases short, with 6 bases between. In germline, CDR1 is MGHRA, CDR2 YSYEKL. The CDR3 has 12 residues. The CDR3 reads CASSQSGYEQYF. CDR3 DNA: TGCGCCAGCAGCCAAAGCGGTTACGAGCAGTACTTC.

This clone was detected only a few times. The chain uses TRBV10-3 and TRBJ2-7; 10 bases map to TRBD2. Trimming cost V 11 bases and J 1 base; bases outside gene matches: 5. The V gene's germline CDR1 is ENHRY and CDR2 SYGVKD. The CDR3 sequence is 13 residues long. The CDR3 here is CAVDSGRSYEQYF. In DNA, the CDR3 is TGTGCCGTCGATAGCGGGAGGTCCTACGAGCAGTACTTC.

CDR3 nucleotide sequence: TGTGCCAGCAGTTACGTCAGGGGGCATTATGGCTACACCTTC. Protein: CASSYVRGHYGYTF. This chain links TRBV6-5 with TRBJ1-2; TRBD1 matches 8 bases. The CDR3 has 14 amino acids. CDR1 is MNHEY, CDR2 SVGAGI, per germline. Germline trimming cut 2 bases from V and 5 bases from J; bases unmatched to any gene: 4.

The rearrangement uses TRBV13 and TRBJ1-1; D is ambiguous. Germline loops: CDR1 PRHDT, CDR2 FYEKMQ (reference sequence). V was shortened by 5 bases and J by 1 base, with 8 bases between the two germline ends. The CDR3 is 13 amino acids. The CDR3 protein is CASSLSRNTEAFF. The CDR3 nucleotides read TGTGCCAGCAGCCTTTCAAGGAACACTGAAGCTTTCTTT.

The J gene is TRBJ1-1, the V gene TRBV2; D uncertain. In germline, CDR1 is SNHLY, CDR2 FYNNEI. The CDR3 runs 15 residues. The V end was cut by 5 bases, the J end by 1 base, with 14 bases between. CDR3 sequence: CASSRAPPENTEAFF. The CDR3 DNA reads TGTGCCAGCAGTCGCGCACCTCCGGAGAACACTGAAGCTTTCTTT.

This rearrangement joins TRBV11-2 to TRBJ2-7, with D maybe TRBD2 (5 bases). V shed 2 bases and J shed 1 base, with 6 bases lying between them. The length of the CDR3 is 13 residues. In germline, CDR1 is SGHAT, CDR2 FQNNGV. CDR3 loop: CASSLSGSYEQYF. The CDR3, as DNA: TGTGCCAGCAGCTTAAGCGGATCCTACGAGCAGTACTTC.

The V gene is TRBV7-3, the J gene TRBJ2-3; a weak D match, TRBD2 (5 bases). This CDR3 contains 14 residues. Trimming pared 4 bases from V and 2 bases from J, leaving 10 bases between. Germline CDR1 and CDR2: SGHTA and FQGTGA. The CDR3 loop is CASSSTTSTDTQYF. DNA for the CDR3: TGTGCCAGCAGCTCGACTACCTCCACAGATACGCAGTATTTT.

This chain uses TRBV18 with TRBJ2-7; 8 bases are a match to TRBD1. Germline V gives CDR1 KGHSH, CDR2 LQKENI. This CDR3 is 15 amino acids long. J lost 6 bases, V lost 0 bases, and 7 bases had no gene match. Here the CDR3 reads CASSPPRTGNVEQYF. The CDR3 nucleotides are TGTGCCAGCTCACCACCGCGGACAGGGAACGTCGAGCAGTACTTC.

The chain joins TRBV13 to TRBJ1-5; 12 positions agree with TRBD1. Germline V gives CDR1 PRHDT, CDR2 FYEKMQ (reference sequence). The trim removed 5 bases at V and 6 bases at J, leaving 8 bases unmatched. CDR3 size: 16 residues. The CDR3 nucleotides read TGTGCCAGCAGCCGCCGCGGGACAGGGGGCAGTCAGCCCCAGCATTTT. Translated, it gives CASSRRGTGGSQPQHF.

This chain connects TRBV11-2 to TRBJ1-2, with D possibly being TRBD1 (6 bases). Per the germline V gene, CDR1 is SGHAT and CDR2 is FQNNGV. Trimming shortened V by 0 bases and J by 8 bases, and 19 bases separated the two germline ends. The CDR3 is 16 residues long. This CDR3 reads CASSLEGPRGQWGYTF. The DNA of the CDR3 is TGTGCCAGCAGCTTAGAGGGTCCACGGGGGCAGTGGGGCTACACCTTC.